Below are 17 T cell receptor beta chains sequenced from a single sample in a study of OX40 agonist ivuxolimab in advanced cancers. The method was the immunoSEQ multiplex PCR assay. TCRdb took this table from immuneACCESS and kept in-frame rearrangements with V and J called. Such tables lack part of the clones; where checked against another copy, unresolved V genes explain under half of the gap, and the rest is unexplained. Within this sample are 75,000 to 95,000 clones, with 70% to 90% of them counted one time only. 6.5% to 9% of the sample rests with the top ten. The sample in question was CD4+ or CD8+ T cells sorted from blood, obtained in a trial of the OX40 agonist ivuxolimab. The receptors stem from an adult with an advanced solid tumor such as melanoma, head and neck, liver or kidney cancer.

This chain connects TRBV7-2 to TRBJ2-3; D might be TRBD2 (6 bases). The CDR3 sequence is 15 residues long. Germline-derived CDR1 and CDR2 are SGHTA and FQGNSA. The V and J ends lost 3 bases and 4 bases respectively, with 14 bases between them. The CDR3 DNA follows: TGTGCCAGCAGCTTCGTCGGGAGAACCCCAGATACGCAGTATTTT. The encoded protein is CASSFVGRTPDTQYF. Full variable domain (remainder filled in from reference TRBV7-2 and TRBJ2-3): GAGVSQSPSNKVTEKGKDVELRCDPISGHTALYWYRQSLGQGLEFLIYFQGNSAPDKSGLPSDRFSAERTGGSVSTLTIQRTQQEDSAVYLCASSFVGRTPDTQYFGPGTRLTVL.

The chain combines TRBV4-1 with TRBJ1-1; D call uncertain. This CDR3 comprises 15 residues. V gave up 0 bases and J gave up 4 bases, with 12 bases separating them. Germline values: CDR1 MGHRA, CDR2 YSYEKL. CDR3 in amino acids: CASSQDILGTTEAFF. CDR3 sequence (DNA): TGCGCCAGCAGCCAAGACATACTAGGTACCACTGAAGCTTTCTTT.

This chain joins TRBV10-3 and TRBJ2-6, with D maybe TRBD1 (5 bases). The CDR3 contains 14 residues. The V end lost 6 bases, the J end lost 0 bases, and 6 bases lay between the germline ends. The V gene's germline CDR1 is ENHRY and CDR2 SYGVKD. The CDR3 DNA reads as TGTGCCATCAGAGACAGCTCTGGGGCCAACGTCCTGACTTTC. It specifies CAIRDSSGANVLTF.

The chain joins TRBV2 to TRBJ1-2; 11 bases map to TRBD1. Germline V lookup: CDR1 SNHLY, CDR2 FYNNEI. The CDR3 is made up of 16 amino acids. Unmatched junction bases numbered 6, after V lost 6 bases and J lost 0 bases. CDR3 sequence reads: CASRPDRGLANYGYTF. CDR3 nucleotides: TGTGCCAGCAGACCGGACAGGGGGCTAGCTAACTATGGCTACACCTTC.

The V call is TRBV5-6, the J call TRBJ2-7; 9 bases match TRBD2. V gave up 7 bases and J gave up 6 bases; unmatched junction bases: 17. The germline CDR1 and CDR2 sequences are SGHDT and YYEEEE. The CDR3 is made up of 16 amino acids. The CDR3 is CASPRKACGRALEQYF. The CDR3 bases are TGTGCCAGCCCCAGGAAAGCTTGCGGGAGGGCGCTCGAGCAGTACTTC.

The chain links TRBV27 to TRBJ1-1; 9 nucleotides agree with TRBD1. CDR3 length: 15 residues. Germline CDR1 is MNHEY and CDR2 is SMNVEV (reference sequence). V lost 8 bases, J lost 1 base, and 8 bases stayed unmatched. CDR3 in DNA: TGTGCCAGCCTACAACCGGGACAGGGGAACACTGAAGCTTTCTTT. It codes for CASLQPGQGNTEAFF.

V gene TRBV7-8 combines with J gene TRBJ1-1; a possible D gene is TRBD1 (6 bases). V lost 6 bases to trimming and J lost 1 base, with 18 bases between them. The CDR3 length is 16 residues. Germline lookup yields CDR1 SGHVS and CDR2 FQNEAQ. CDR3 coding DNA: TGTGCCAGCAGATCACCGGGACAAGGGGGGAACACTGAAGCTTTCTTT. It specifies CASRSPGQGGNTEAFF.

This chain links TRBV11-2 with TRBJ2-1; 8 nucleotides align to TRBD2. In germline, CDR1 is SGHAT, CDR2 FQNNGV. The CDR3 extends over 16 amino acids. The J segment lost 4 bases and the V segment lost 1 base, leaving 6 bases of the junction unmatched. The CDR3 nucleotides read TGTGCCAGCAGCTTAGTGTCGGGAGGGCCTTACAATGAGCAGTTCTTC. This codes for CASSLVSGGPYNEQFF.

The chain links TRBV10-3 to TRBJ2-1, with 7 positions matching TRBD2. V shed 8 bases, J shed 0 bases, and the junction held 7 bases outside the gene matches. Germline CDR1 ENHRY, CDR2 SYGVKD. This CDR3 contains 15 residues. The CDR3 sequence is CAISWRESSYNEQFF. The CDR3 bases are TGTGCCATCTCGTGGCGGGAGAGCTCCTACAATGAGCAGTTCTTC.

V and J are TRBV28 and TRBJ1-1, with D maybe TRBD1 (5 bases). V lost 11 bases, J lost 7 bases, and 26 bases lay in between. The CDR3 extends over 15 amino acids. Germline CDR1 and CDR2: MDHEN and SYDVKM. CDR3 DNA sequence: TGTGCCGTGACACAGGAGGGTCTGGGAATTGGTGAAGCTTTCTTT. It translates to CAVTQEGLGIGEAFF.

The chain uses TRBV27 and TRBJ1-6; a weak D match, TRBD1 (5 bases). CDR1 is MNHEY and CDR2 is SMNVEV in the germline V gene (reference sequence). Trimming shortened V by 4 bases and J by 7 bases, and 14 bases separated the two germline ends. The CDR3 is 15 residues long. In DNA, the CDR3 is TGTGCCAGCAGTTCCTCGAGAGGGGTAAATTCACCCCTCCACTTT. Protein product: CASSSSRGVNSPLHF.

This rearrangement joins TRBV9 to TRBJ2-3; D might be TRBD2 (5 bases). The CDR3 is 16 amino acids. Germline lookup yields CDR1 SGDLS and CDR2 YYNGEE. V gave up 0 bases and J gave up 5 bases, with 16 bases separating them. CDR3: CASSVDFFEAGDTQYF. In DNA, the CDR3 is TGTGCCAGCAGCGTAGATTTCTTCGAGGCGGGAGATACGCAGTATTTT.

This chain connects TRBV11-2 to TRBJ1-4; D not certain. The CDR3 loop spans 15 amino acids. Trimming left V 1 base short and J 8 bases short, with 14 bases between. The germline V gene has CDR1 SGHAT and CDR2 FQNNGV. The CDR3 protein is CASSLARISDEKLFF. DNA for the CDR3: TGTGCCAGCAGCTTAGCTCGTATCTCAGACGAAAAACTGTTTTTT.

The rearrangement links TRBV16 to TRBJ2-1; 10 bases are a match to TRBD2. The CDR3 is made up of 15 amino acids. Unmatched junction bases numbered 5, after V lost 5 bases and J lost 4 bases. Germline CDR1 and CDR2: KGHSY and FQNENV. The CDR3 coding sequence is TGTGCCAGCAGCTTTTCTAGCGGGAGTTACAATGAGCAGTTCTTC. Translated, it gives CASSFSSGSYNEQFF. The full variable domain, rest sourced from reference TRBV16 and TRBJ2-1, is GEEVAQTPKHLVRGEGQKAKLYCAPIKGHSYVFWYQQVLKNEFKFLISFQNENVFDETGMPKERFSAKCLPNSPCSLEIQATKLEDSAVYFCASSFSSGSYNEQFFGPGTRLTVL.

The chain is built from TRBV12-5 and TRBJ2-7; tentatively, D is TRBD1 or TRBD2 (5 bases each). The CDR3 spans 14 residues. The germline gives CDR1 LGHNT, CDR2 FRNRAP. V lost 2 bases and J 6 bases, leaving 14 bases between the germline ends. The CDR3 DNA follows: TGTGCTAGTGGTTTGTCTCCGGGGCTTGGCGAGCAGTACTTC. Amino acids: CASGLSPGLGEQYF.

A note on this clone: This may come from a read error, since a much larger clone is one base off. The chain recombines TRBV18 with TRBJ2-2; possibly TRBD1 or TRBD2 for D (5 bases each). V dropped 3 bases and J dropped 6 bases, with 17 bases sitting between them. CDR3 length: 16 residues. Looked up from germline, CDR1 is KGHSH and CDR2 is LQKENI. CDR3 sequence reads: CASSPRGTANAGELFF. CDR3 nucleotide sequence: TGTGCCAGCTCACCCCGAGGGACCGCCAACGCCGGGGAGCTGTTTTTT. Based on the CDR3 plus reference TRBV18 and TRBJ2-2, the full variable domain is NAGVMQNPRHLVRRRGQEARLRCSPMKGHSHVYWYRQLPEEGLKFMVYLQKENIIDESGMPKERFSAEFPKEGPSILRIQQVVRGDSAAYFCASSPRGTANAGELFFGEGSRLTVL.

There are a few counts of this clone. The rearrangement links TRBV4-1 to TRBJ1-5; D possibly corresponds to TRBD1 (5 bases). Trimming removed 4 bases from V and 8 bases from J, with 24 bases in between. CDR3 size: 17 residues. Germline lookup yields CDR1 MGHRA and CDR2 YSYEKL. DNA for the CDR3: TGCGCCAGCAGCCCCGGATCCGGGAATGGGGCTTTTGAGCCCCAGCATTTT. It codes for CASSPGSGNGAFEPQHF.